This TCR beta chain was captured by sequencing in a study of cytomegalovirus exposure and HLA in healthy donors. Vbeta (60) and Jbeta (13) primers were used in the PCR. Only in-frame clones appear in the TCRdb table, and some are missing; sequencing was by immunoSEQ multiplex PCR. The sample comprises about 120,000 clones, approximately 68% of which are singletons, and approximately 1.5% rests with the top ten. The specimen was PBMCs. This clonotype originated in a man in his thirties or forties in good health and CMV-seropositive.

The CDR3 bases are TGTGCCAGCAGCGTTACTAGCGGGAGTGGGCAAGAGACCCAGTACTTC. Translating it yields CASSVTSGSGQETQYF. V and J are TRBV7-2 and TRBJ2-5, with 11 bases identical to TRBD2. In germline, CDR1 is SGHTA, CDR2 FQGNSA. The J segment lost 2 bases and the V segment lost 5 bases, leaving 7 bases of the junction unmatched. CDR3 length equals 16 residues.